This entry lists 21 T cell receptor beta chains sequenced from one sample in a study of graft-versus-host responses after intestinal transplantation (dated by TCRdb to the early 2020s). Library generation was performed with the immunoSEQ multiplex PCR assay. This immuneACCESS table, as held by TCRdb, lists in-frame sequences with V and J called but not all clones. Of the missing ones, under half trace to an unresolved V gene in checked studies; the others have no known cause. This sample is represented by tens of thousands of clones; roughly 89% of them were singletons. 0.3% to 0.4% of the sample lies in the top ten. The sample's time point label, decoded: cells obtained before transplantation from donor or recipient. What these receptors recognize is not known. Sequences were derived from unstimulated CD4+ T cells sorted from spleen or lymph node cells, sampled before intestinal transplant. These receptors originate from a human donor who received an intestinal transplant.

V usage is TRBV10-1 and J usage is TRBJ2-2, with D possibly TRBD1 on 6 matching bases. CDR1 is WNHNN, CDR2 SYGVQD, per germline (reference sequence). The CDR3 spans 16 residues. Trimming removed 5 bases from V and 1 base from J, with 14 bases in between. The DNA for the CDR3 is TGCGCCAGCAGTCCAGCCCGAGGGGGGAACACCGGGGAGCTGTTTTTT. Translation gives CASSPARGGNTGELFF.

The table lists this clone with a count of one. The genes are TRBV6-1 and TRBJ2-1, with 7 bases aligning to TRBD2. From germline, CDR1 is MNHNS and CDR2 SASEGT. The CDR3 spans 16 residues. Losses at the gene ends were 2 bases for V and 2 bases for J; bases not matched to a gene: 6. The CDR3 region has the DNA TGTGCCAGCAGTGAACCTAGCGGTACTACCTACAATGAGCAGTTCTTC. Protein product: CASSEPSGTTYNEQFF.

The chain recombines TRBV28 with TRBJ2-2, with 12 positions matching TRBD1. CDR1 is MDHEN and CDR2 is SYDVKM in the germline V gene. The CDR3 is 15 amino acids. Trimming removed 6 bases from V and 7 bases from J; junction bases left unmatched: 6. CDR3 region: CASRRDRGPSGELFF. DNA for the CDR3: TGTGCCAGCAGACGGGACAGGGGGCCTAGCGGGGAGCTGTTTTTT.

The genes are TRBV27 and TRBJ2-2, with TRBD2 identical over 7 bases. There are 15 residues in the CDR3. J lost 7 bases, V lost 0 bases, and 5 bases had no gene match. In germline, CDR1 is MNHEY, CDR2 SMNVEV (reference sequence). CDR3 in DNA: TGTGCCAGCAGTTTATCACCTAGCGGAAACGGGGAGCTGTTTTTT. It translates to CASSLSPSGNGELFF.

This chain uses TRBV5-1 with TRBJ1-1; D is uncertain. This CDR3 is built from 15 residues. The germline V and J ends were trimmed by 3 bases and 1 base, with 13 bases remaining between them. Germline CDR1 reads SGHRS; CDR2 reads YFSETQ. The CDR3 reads CASSYDPGGNTEAFF. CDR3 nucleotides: TGCGCCAGCAGCTACGATCCGGGAGGGAACACTGAAGCTTTCTTT.

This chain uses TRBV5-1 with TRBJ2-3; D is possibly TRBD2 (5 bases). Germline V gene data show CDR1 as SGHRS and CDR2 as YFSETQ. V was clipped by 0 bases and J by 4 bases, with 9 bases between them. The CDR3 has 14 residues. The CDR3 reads CASSLARGADTQYF. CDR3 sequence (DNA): TGCGCCAGCAGCTTGGCTCGGGGTGCAGATACGCAGTATTTT.

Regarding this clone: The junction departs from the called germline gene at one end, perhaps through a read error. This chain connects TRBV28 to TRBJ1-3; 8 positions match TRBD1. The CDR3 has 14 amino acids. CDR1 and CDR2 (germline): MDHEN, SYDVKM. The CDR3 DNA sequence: TGTGCCAGCAGCCAGACAGGGGCCAGAAACACCGTATATTTT. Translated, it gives CASSQTGARNTVYF.

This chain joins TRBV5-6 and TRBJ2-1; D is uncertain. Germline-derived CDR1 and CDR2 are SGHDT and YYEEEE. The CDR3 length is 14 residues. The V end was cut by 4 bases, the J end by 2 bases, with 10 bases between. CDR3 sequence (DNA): TGTGCCAGCAGCGGAACCGCGGCCTACAATGAGCAGTTCTTC. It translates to CASSGTAAYNEQFF.

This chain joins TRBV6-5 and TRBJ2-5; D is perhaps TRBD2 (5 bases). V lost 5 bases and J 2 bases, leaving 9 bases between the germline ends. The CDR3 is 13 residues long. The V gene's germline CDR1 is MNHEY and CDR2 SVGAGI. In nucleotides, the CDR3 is TGTGCCAGCAGTAGAGGACTGCAAGAGACCCAGTACTTC. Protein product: CASSRGLQETQYF.

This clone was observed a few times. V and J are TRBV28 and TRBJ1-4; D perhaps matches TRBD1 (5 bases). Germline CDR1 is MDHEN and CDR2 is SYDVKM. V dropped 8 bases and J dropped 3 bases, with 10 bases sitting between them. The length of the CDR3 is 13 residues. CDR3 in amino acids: CASAGGANEKLFF. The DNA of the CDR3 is TGTGCCAGCGCGGGGGGAGCTAATGAAAAACTGTTTTTT. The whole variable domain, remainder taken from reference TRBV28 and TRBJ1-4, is DVKVTQSSRYLVKRTGEKVFLECVQDMDHENMFWYRQDPGLGLRLIYFSYDVKMKEKGDIPEGYSVSREKKERFSLILESASTNQTSMYLCASAGGANEKLFFGSGTQLSVL.

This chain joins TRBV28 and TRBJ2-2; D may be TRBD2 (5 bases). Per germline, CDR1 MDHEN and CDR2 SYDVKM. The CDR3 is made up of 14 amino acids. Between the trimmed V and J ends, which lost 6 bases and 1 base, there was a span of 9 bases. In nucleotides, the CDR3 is TGTGCCAGCAGGATAGAGGGGAACACCGGGGAGCTGTTTTTT. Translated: CASRIEGNTGELFF.

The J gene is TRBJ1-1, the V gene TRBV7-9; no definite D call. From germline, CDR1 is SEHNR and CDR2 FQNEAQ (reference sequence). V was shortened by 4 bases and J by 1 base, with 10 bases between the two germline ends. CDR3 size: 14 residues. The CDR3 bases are TGTGCCAGCAGCTCCGATACTGGGAACACTGAAGCTTTCTTT. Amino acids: CASSSDTGNTEAFF.

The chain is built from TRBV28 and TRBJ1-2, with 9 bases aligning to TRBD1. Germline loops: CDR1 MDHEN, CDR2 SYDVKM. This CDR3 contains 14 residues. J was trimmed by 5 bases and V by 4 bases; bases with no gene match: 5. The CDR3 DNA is TGTGCCAGCAGTTCGCCGGGACAGGGATATGGCTACACCTTC. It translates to CASSSPGQGYGYTF.

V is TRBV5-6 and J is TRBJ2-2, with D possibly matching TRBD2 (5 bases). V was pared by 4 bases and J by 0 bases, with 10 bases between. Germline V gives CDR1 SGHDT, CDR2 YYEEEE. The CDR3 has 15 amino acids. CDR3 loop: CASSDYPPNTGELFF. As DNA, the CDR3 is TGTGCCAGCAGCGACTACCCCCCGAACACCGGGGAGCTGTTTTTT. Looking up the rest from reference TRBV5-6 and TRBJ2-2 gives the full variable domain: DAGVTQSPTHLIKTRGQQVTLRCSPKSGHDTVSWYQQALGQGPQFIFQYYEEEERQRGNFPDRFSGHQFPNYSSELNVNALLLGDSALYLCASSDYPPNTGELFFGEGSRLTVL.

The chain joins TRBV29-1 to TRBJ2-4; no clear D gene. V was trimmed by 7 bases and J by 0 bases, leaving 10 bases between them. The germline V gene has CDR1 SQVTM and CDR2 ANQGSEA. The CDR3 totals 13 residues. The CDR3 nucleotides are TGCAGCGCCGCCACGGTAGCCAAAAACATTCAGTACTTC. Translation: CSAATVAKNIQYF.

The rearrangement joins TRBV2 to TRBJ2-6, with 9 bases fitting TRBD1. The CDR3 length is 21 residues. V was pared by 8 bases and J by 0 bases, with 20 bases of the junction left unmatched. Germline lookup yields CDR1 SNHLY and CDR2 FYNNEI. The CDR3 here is CASATGTGKVFGVSGANVLTF. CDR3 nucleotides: TGTGCCAGCGCAACCGGGACAGGGAAGGTATTCGGCGTCTCTGGGGCCAACGTCCTGACTTTC.

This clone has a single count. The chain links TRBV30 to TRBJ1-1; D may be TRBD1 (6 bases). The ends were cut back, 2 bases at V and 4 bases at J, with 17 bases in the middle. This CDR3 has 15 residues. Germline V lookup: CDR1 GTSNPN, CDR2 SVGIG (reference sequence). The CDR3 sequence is CAWSSNRVKGTEAFF. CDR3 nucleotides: TGTGCCTGGAGTTCAAACAGGGTAAAAGGCACTGAAGCTTTCTTT.

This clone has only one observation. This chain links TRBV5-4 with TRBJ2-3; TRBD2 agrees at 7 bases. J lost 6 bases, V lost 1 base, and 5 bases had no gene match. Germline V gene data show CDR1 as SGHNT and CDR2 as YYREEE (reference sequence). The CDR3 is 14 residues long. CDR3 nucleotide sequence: TGTGCCAGCAGCTTGAGTGCGGGAGCCGATACGCAGTATTTT. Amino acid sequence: CASSLSAGADTQYF.

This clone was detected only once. This chain's CDR3 is CASSQATKQETQYF. The CDR3, as DNA: TGTGCCAGCAGCCAAGCTACGAAACAAGAGACCCAGTACTTC. The V gene is TRBV14, the J gene TRBJ2-5; D is undetermined. The CDR3 has 14 residues. Trimming pared 1 base from V and 2 bases from J, leaving 8 bases between. Germline CDR1 and CDR2: SGHDN and FVKESK. The variable domain in full, with the rest retrieved from reference TRBV14 and TRBJ2-5, is EAGVTQFPSHSVIEKGQTVTLRCDPISGHDNLYWYRRVMGKEIKFLLHFVKESKQDESGMPNNRFLAERTGGTYSTLKVQPAELEDSGVYFCASSQATKQETQYFGPGTRLLVL.

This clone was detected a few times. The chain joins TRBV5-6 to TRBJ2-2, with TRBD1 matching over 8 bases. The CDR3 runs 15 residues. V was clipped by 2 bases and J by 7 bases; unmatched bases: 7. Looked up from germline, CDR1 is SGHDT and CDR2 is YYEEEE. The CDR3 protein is CASSFRTGRSGELFF. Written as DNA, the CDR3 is TGTGCCAGCAGCTTTCGGACAGGGAGGAGCGGGGAGCTGTTTTTT.

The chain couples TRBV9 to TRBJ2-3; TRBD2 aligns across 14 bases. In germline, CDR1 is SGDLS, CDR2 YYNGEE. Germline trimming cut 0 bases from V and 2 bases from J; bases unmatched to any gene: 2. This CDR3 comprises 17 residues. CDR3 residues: CASSVGLAGGITDTQYF. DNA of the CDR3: TGTGCCAGCAGCGTAGGACTAGCGGGAGGGATCACAGATACGCAGTATTTT.